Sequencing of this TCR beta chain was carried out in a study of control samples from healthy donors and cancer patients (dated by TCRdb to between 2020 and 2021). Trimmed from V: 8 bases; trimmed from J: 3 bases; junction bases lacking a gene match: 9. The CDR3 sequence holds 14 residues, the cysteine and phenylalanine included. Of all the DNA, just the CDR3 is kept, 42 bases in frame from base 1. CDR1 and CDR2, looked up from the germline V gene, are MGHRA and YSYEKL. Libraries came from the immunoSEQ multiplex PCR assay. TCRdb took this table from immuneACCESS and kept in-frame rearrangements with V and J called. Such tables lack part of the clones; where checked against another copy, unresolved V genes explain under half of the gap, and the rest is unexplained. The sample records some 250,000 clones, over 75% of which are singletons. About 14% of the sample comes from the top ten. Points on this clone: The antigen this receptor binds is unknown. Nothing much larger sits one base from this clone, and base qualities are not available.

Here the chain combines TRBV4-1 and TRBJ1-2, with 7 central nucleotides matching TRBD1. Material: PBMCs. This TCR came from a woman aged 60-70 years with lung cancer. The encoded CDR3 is CASRPGTAYYGYTF. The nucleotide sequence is TGCGCCAGCCGACCTGGGACAGCCTACTATGGCTACACCTTC.